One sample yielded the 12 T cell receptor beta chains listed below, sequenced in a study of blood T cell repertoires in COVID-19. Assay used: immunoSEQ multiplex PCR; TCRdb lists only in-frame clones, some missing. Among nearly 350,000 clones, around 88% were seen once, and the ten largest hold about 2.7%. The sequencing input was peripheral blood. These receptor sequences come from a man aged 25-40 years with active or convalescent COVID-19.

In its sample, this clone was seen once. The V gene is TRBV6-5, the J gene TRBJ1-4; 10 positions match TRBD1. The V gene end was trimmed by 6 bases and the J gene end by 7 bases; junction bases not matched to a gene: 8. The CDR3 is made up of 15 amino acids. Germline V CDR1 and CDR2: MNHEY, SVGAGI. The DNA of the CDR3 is TGTGCCAGCAGGACAGGGGGCGGCGGCGGTGAAAAACTGTTTTTT. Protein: CASRTGGGGGEKLFF.

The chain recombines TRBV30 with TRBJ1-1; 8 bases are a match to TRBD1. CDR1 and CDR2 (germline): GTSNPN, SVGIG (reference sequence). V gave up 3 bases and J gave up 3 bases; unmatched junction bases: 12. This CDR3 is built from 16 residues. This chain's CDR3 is CAWSHRGSGRYTEAFF. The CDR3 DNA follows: TGTGCCTGGAGCCACAGGGGGTCAGGGAGATACACTGAAGCTTTCTTT. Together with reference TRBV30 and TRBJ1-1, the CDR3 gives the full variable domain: SQTIHQWPATLVQPVGSPLSLECTVEGTSNPNLYWYRQAAGRGLQLLFYSVGIGQISSEVPQNLSASRPQDRQFILSSKKLLLSDSGFYLCAWSHRGSGRYTEAFFGQGTRLTVV.

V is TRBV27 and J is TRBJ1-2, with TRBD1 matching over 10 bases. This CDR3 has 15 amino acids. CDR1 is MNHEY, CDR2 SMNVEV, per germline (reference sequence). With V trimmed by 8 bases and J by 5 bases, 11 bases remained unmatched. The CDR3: CASHQTGTGVYGYTF. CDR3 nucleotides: TGTGCCAGCCACCAGACCGGGACAGGGGTGTATGGCTACACCTTC.

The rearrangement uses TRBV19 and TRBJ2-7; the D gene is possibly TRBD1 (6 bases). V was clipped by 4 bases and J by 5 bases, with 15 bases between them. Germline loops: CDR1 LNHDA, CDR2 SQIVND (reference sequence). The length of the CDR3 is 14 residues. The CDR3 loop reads CASSNRALFHEQYF. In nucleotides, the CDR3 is TGTGCCAGTAGTAACAGGGCTCTATTCCACGAGCAGTACTTC. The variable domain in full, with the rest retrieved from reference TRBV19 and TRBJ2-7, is DGGITQSPKYLFRKEGQNVTLSCEQNLNHDAMYWYRQDPGQGLRLIYYSQIVNDFQKGDIAEGYSVSREKKESFPLTVTSAQKNPTAFYLCASSNRALFHEQYFGPGTRLTVT.

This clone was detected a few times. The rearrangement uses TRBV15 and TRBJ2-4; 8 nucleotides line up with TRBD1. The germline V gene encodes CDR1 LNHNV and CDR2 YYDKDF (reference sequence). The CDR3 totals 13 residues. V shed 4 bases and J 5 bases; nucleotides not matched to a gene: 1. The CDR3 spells CATSTRGQNIQYF. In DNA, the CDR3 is TGTGCCACCAGCACCAGGGGGCAAAACATTCAGTACTTC.

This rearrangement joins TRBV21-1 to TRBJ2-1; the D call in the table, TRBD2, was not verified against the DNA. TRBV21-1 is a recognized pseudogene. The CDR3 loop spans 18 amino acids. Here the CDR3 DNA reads TGTGCCAGCAGCAAAGGGGAGGGCGGGAGGCCCGGATACAATGAGCAGTTCTTC. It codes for CASSKGEGGRPGYNEQFF.

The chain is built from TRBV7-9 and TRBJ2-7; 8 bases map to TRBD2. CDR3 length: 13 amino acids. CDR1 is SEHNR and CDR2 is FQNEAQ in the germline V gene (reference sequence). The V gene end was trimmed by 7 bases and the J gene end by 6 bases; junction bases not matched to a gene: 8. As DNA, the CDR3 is TGTGCCAGCAAGGCCGGGGGGGTCTCCGAGCAGTACTTC. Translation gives CASKAGGVSEQYF. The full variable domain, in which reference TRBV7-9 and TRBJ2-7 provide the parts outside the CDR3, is DTGVSQNPRHKITKRGQNVTFRCDPISEHNRLYWYRQTLGQGPEFLTYFQNEAQLEKSRLLSDRFSAERPKGSFSTLEIQRTEQGDSAMYLCASKAGGVSEQYFGPGTRLTVT.

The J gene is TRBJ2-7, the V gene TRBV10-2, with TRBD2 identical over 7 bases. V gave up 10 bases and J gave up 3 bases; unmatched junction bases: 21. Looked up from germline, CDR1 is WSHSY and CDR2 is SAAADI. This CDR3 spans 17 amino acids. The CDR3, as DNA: TGCGCCACAGCCGAGATTCCCACCGGGACTACGCACTACGAGCAGTACTTC. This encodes CATAEIPTGTTHYEQYF.

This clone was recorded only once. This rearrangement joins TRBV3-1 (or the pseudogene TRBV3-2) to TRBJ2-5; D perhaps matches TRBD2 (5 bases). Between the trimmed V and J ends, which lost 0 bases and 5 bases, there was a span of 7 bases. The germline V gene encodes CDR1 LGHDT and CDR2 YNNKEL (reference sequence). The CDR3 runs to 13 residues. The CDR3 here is CASSQEEVETQYF. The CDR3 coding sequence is TGTGCCAGCAGCCAAGAGGAGGTTGAGACCCAGTACTTC.

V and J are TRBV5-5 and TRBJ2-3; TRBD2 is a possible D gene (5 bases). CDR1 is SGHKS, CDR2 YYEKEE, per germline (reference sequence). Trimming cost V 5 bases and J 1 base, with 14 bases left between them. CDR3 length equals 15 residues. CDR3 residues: CASSLLASGTDTQYF. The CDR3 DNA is TGTGCCAGCAGTTTGCTAGCTTCAGGCACAGATACGCAGTATTTT.

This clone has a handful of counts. Here the CDR3 reads CASSLSRVTEAFF. The CDR3 region has the DNA TGCGCCAGCAGCTTGTCGAGGGTCACTGAAGCTTTCTTT. The V call is TRBV5-1, the J call TRBJ1-1; D remains ambiguous. V lost 1 base, J lost 4 bases, and 8 bases lay in between. The germline CDR1 and CDR2 sequences are SGHRS and YFSETQ. CDR3 length: 13 amino acids.

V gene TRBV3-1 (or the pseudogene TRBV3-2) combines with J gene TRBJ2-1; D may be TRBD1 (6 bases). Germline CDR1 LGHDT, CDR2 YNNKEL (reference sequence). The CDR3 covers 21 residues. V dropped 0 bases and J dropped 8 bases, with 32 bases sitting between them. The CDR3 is CASSQDWEPRDKRTKRDEQFF. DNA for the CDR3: TGTGCCAGCAGCCAAGATTGGGAGCCCCGGGACAAAAGAACTAAAAGGGATGAGCAGTTCTTC.